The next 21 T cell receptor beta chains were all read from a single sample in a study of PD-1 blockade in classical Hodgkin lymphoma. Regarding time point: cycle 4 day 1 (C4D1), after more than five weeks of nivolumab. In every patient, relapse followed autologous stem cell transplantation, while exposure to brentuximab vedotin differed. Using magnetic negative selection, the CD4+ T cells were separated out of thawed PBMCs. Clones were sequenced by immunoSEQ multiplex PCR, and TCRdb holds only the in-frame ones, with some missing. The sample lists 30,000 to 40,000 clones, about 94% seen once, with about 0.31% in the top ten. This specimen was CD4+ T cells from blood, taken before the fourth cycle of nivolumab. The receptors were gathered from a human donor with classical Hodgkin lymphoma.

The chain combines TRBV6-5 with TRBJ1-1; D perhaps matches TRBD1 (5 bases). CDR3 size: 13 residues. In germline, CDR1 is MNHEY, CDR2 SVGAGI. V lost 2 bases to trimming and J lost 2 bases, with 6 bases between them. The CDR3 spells CASSYRGNTEAFF. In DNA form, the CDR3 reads TGTGCCAGCAGTTACAGGGGCAACACTGAAGCTTTCTTT.

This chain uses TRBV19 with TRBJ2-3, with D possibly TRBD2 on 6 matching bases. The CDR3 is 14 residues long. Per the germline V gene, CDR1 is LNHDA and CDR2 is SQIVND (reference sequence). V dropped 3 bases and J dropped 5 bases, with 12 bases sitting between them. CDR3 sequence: CASSIGGVGDTQYF. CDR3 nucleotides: TGTGCCAGTAGTATTGGCGGGGTGGGAGATACGCAGTATTTT. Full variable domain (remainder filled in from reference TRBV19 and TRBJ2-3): DGGITQSPKYLFRKEGQNVTLSCEQNLNHDAMYWYRQDPGQGLRLIYYSQIVNDFQKGDIAEGYSVSREKKESFPLTVTSAQKNPTAFYLCASSIGGVGDTQYFGPGTRLTVL.

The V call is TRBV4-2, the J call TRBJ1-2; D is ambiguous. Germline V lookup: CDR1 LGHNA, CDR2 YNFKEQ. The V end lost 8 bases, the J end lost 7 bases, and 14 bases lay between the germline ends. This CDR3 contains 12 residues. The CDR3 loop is CASRLWGAGYTF. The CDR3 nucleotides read TGTGCCAGCCGGCTTTGGGGTGCTGGCTACACCTTC.

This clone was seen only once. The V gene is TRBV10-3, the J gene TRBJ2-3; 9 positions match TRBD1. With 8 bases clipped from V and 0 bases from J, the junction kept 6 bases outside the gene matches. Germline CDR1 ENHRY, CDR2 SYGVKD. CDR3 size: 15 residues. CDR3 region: CAISGTGISTDTQYF. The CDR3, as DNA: TGTGCCATCTCCGGGACAGGGATCAGCACAGATACGCAGTATTTT.

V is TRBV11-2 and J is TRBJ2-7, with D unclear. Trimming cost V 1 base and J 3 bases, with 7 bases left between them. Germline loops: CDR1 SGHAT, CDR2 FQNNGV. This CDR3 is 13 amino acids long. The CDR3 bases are TGTGCCAGCAGCTTAGCGTCCTACTACGAGCAGTACTTC. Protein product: CASSLASYYEQYF.

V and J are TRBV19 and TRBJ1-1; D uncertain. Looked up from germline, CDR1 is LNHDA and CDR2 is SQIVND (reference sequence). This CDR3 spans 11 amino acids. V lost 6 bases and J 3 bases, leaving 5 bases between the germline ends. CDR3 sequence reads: CASRRDTEAFF. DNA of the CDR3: TGTGCCAGTAGACGGGACACTGAAGCTTTCTTT.

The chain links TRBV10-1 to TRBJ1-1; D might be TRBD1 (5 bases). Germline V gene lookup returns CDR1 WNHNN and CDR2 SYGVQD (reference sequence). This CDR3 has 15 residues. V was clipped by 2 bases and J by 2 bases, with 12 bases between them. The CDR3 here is CASSESPDSNTEAFF. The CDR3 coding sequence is TGCGCCAGCAGTGAGAGCCCCGACAGCAACACTGAAGCTTTCTTT.

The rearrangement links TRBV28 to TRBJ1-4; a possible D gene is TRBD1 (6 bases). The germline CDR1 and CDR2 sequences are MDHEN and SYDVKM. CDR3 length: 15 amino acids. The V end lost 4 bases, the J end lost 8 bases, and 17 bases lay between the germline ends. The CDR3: CASSSRRGVGEKLFF. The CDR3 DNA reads TGTGCCAGCAGTTCCCGTAGGGGGGTAGGCGAAAAACTGTTTTTT.

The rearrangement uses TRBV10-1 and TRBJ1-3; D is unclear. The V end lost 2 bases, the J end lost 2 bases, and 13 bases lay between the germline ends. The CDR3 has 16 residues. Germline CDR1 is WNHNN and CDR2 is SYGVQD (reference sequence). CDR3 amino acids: CASSEEVTAAGNTIYF. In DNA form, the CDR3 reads TGCGCCAGCAGTGAGGAAGTAACAGCCGCTGGAAACACCATATATTTT.

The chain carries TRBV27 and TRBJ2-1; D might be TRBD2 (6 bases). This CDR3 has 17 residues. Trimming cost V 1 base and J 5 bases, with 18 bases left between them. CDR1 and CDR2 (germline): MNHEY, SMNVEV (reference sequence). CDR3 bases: TGTGCCAGCAGTTTATGGGGTAGCGGCCAAGGAAACAATGAGCAGTTCTTC. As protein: CASSLWGSGQGNNEQFF.

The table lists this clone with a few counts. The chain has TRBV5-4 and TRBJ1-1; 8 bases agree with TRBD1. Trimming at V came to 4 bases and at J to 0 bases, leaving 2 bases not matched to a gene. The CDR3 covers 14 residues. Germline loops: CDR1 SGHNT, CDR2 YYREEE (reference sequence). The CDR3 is CASSQTGVNTEAFF. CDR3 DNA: TGTGCCAGCAGCCAGACAGGGGTGAACACTGAAGCTTTCTTT.

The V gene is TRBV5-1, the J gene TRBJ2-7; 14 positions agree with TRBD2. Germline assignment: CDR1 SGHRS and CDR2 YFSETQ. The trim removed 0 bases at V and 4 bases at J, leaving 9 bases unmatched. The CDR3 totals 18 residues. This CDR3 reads CASSLVGTSGSAGYEQYF. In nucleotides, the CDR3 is TGCGCCAGCAGCTTGGTTGGGACTAGCGGGAGTGCTGGTTACGAGCAGTACTTC.

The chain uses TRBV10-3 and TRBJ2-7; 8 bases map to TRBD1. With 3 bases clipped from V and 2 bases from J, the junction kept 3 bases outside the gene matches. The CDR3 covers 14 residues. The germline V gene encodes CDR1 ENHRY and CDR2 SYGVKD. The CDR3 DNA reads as TGTGCCATCAGTGAAGGACAGGGAACCTACGAGCAGTACTTC. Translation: CAISEGQGTYEQYF.

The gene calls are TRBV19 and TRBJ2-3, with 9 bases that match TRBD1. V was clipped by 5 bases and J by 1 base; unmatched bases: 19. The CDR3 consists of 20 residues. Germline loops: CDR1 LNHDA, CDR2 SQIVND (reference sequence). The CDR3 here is CASSPLAGTGPKARTDTQYF. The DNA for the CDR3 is TGTGCCAGTAGTCCTTTAGCCGGGACAGGGCCCAAGGCACGCACAGATACGCAGTATTTT. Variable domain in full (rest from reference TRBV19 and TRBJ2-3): DGGITQSPKYLFRKEGQNVTLSCEQNLNHDAMYWYRQDPGQGLRLIYYSQIVNDFQKGDIAEGYSVSREKKESFPLTVTSAQKNPTAFYLCASSPLAGTGPKARTDTQYFGPGTRLTVL.

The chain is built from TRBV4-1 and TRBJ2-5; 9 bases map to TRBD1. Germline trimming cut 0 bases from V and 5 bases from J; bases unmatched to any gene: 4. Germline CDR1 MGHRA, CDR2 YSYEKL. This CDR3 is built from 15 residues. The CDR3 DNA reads TGCGCCAGCAGCCAAGATGGACAGGGGTGGGAGACCCAGTACTTC. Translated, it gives CASSQDGQGWETQYF.

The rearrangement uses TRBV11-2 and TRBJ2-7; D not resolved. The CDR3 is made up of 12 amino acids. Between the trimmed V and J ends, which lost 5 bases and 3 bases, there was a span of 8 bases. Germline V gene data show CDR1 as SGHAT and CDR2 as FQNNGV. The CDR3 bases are TGTGCCAGCAGCCATCCCTTCTACGAGCAGTACTTC. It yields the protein CASSHPFYEQYF.

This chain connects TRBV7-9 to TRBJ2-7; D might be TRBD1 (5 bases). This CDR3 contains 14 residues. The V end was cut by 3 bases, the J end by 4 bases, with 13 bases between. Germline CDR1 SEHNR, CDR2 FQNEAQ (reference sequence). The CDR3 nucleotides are TGTGCCAGCAGCTTTTTGGGGCCTCCTTACGAGCAGTACTTC. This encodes CASSFLGPPYEQYF.

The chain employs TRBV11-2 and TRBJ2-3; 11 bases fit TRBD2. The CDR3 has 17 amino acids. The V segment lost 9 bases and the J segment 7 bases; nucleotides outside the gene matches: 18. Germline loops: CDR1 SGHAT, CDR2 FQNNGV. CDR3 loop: CASMPSTASGRSYTQYF. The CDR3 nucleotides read TGTGCCAGTATGCCGTCAACGGCTAGCGGGAGGTCGTATACGCAGTATTTT. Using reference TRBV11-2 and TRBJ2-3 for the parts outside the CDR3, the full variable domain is EAGVAQSPRYKIIEKRQSVAFWCNPISGHATLYWYQQILGQGPKLLIQFQNNGVVDDSQLPKDRFSAERLKGVDSTLKIQPAKLEDSAVYLCASMPSTASGRSYTQYFGPGTRLTVL.

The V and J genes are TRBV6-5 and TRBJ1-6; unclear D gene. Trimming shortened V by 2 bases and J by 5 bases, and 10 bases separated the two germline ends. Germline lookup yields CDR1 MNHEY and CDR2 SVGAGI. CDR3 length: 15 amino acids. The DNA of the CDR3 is TGTGCCAGCAGTTACGAGTGGATTCATAATTCACCCCTCCACTTT. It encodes CASSYEWIHNSPLHF.

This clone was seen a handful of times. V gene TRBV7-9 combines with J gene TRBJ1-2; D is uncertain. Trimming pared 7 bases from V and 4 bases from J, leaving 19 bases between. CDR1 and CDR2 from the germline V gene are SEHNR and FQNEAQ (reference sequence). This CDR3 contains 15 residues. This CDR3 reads CASTLRADDLYGYTF. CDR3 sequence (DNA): TGTGCCAGCACCCTTAGGGCGGACGACCTCTATGGCTACACCTTC.

DNA for the CDR3: TGCGCCAGCAGTGAAAACCGACTAGCGGGCTATATGACCGGGGAGCTGTTTTTT. It is translated as CASSENRLAGYMTGELFF. The rearrangement joins TRBV10-1 to TRBJ2-2, with TRBD2 identical over 10 bases. The V and J ends lost 3 bases and 5 bases, in that order; junction bases with no gene match: 12. Germline V lookup: CDR1 WNHNN, CDR2 SYGVQD (reference sequence). The CDR3 contains 18 residues.